These 9 T cell receptor beta chains were all obtained from the same sample, sequenced in a study of T cells in Graves' hyperthyroidism and ophthalmopathy. The TCR beta CDR3 regions underwent amplification using RNA transcripts as the source. HTBI primers were used for first-round RT-PCR of the TCR CDR3. TCRdb redid the calling of the multiplex PCR reads with MiXCR, one entry per CDR3 protein. This table has about 770,000 distinct CDR3 sequences, around 19% appearing once. The sample taken for sequencing was blood. The receptors were sampled from a woman between 50 and 59 years old with Graves' hyperthyroidism that later progressed to Graves' ophthalmopathy.

This clonotype has more than one count but fewer than ten. The rearrangement uses TRBV4-2 and TRBJ1-1, with 8 nucleotides matching TRBD1. The CDR3 contains 16 residues. The J segment lost 10 bases and the V segment lost 1 base, leaving 14 bases of the junction unmatched. Germline V gene lookup returns CDR1 LGHNA and CDR2 YNFKEQ. DNA of the CDR3: TGTGCCAGCAGCCAAGTGAGGACAGGGCTCCCGGATGGAGCTTTCTTT. Its translation is CASSQVRTGLPDGAFF.

This clonotype was detected many times. DNA for the CDR3: TGTGCCAGCAGCTTAGATAGGCAGGAACAACACACTGAAGCTTTCTTT. Translation gives CASSLDRQEQHTEAFF. The V gene is TRBV11-2, the J gene TRBJ1-1; D uncertain. Trimming left V 0 bases short and J 3 bases short, with 14 bases between. CDR1 and CDR2 (germline): SGHAT, FQNNGV. The CDR3 contains 16 residues. The variable domain in full, completed from reference TRBV11-2 and TRBJ1-1, reads EAGVAQSPRYKIIEKRQSVAFWCNPISGHATLYWYQQILGQGPKLLIQFQNNGVVDDSQLPKDRFSAERLKGVDSTLKIQPAKLEDSAVYLCASSLDRQEQHTEAFFGQGTRLTVV.

This clonotype has ten or more counts. This chain links TRBV7-9 with TRBJ1-1, with D unresolved. The CDR3 has 13 amino acids. V gave up 5 bases and J gave up 1 base, with 8 bases separating them. Germline V gene sequence: CDR1 SEHNR, CDR2 FQNEAQ (reference sequence). As DNA, the CDR3 is TGTGCCAGCAGCCAGGCGTCGAACACTGAAGCTTTCTTT. It codes for CASSQASNTEAFF.

This clonotype turned up a few times. The chain combines TRBV7-9 with TRBJ2-1; 10 bases map to TRBD1. The germline V gene has CDR1 SEHNR and CDR2 FQNEAQ (reference sequence). The CDR3 spans 16 residues. With V trimmed by 1 base and J by 7 bases, 7 bases remained unmatched. The CDR3, as DNA: TGTGCCAGCAGCTTAGGGGTGGGACAGGGGTCAAATGAGCAGTTCTTC. This sequence encodes CASSLGVGQGSNEQFF.

This clonotype was observed a few times. The chain joins TRBV4-1 to TRBJ1-4, with D tentatively TRBD1 (6 bases). V was cut by 3 bases and J by 4 bases, with 12 bases left in between. CDR1 is MGHRA, CDR2 YSYEKL, per germline. The CDR3 runs 15 residues. The chain's CDR3 is CASSQGHLRNEKLFF. DNA of the CDR3: TGCGCCAGCAGCCAGGGACATCTTCGTAATGAAAAACTGTTTTTT.

The chain has TRBV6-1 and TRBJ2-2; TRBD1 agrees at 8 bases. Germline loops: CDR1 MNHNS, CDR2 SASEGT. Trimming cost V 2 bases and J 5 bases; bases outside gene matches: 4. This CDR3 is 15 amino acids long. The CDR3 coding sequence is TGTGCCAGCAGTGAATCAGGGGGCGATACCGGGGAGCTGTTTTTT. Its protein is CASSESGGDTGELFF.

This clonotype was seen many times. The rearrangement links TRBV5-1 to TRBJ2-1, with D possibly matching TRBD2 (5 bases). This CDR3 comprises 15 residues. Germline CDR1 is SGHRS and CDR2 is YFSETQ. V was clipped by 4 bases and J by 6 bases, with 17 bases between them. The CDR3 is CASSPRASEGNEQFF. The CDR3 DNA follows: TGCGCCAGCAGCCCGCGGGCGTCAGAGGGCAATGAGCAGTTCTTC.

This chain joins TRBV9 and TRBJ2-3, with a tentative D call TRBD2 (6 bases). Deletions cut 3 bases from V and 0 bases from J, with 17 bases between. From germline, CDR1 is SGDLS and CDR2 YYNGEE. This CDR3 contains 17 residues. The CDR3, as DNA: TGTGCCAGCAGCGAACGAGAGCGGGCGGGAAGCACAGATACGCAGTATTTT. Protein sequence: CASSERERAGSTDTQYF.

This chain joins TRBV27 and TRBJ1-4; D is unclear. Germline V gene sequence: CDR1 MNHEY, CDR2 SMNVEV (reference sequence). The ends were cut back, 5 bases at V and 0 bases at J, with 13 bases in the middle. There are 16 residues in the CDR3. CDR3 loop: CASSERTVATNEKLFF. The DNA of the CDR3 is TGTGCCAGCAGTGAGCGGACTGTTGCAACTAATGAAAAACTGTTTTTT.